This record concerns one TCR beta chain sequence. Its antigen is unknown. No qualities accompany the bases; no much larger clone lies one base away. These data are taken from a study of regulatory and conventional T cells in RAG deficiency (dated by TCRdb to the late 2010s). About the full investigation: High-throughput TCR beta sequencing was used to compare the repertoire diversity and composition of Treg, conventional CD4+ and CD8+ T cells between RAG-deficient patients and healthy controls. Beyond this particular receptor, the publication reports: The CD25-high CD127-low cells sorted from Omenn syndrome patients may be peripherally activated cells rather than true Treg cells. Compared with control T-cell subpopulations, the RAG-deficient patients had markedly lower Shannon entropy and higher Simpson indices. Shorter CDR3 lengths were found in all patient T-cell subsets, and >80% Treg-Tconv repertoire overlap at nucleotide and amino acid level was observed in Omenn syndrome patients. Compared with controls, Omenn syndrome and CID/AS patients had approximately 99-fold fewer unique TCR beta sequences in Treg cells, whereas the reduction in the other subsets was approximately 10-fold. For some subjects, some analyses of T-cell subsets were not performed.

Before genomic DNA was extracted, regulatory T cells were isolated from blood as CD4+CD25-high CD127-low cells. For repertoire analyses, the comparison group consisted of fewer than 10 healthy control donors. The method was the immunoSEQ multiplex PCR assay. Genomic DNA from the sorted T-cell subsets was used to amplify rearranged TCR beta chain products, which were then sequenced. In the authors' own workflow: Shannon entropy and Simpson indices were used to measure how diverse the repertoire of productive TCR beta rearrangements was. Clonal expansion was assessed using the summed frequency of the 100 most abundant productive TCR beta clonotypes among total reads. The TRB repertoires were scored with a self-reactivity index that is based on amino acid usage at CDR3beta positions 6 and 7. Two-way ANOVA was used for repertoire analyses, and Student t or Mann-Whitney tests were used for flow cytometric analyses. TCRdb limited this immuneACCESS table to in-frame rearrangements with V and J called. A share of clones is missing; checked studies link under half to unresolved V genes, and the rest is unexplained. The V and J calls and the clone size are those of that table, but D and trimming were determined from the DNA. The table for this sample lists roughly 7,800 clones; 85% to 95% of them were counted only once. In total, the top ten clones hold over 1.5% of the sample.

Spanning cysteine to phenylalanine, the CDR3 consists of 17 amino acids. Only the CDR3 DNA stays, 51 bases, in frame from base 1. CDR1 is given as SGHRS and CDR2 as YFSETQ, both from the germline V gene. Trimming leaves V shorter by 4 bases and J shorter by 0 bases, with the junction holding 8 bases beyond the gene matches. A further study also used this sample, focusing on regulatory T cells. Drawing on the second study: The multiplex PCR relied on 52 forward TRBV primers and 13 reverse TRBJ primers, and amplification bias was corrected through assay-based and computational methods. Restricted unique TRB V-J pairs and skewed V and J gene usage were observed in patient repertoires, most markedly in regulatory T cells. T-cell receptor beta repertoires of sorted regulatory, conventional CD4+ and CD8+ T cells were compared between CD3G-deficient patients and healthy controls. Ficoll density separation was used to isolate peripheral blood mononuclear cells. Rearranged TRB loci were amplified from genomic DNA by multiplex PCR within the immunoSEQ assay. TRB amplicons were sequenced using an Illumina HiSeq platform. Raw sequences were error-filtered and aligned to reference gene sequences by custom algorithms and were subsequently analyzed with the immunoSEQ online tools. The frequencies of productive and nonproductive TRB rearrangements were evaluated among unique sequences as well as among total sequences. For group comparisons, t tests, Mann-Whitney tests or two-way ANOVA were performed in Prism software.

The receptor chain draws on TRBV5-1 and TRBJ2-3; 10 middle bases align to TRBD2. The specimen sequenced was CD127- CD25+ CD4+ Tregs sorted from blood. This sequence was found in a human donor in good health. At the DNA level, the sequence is TGCGCCAGCAGCCCGGAACTAGCGGGATCTAGCACAGATACGCAGTATTTT. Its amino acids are CASSPELAGSSTDTQYF.